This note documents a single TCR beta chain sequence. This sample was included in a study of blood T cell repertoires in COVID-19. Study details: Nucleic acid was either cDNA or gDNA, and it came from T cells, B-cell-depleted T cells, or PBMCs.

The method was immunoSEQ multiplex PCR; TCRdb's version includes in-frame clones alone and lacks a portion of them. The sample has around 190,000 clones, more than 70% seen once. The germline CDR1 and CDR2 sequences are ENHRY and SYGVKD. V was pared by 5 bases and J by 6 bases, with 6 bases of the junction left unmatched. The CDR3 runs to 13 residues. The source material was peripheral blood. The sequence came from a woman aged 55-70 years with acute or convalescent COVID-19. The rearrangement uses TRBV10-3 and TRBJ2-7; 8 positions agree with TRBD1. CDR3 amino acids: CAISQDRGGEQYV. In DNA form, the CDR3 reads TGTGCCATCAGTCAAGACAGGGGAGGCGAGCAGTACGTC.